This T cell receptor (beta chain) was sequenced in a study of blood T cell repertoires in COVID-19 (dated by TCRdb to about 2020). For context, the study as a whole: Samples covering the acute and convalescent phases of COVID-19 were provided by collaborators in the United States, Italy and Spain. Nearly every sample came with metadata listing a de-identified subject ID, COVID-19 status, age in years and sex. The repertoires were released in a freely available public database intended as a resource for research on the immune response to SARS-CoV-2. The prospective study material was composed of cDNA or gDNA derived from T cells, B-cell-depleted T cells, or PBMCs. Samples came from the ongoing ImmuneRACE study (first 160 participants) plus 1,254 subjects from 6 global collaborators. Deeply sampled blood TCRbeta repertoires from subjects exposed to, actively infected with, or recovered from COVID-19 were included in the dataset. HLA class I and class II types, where available, came from metadata supplied by the sample provider rather than from assay-based typing. Results and caveats for the whole study, not just this receptor: How much clinical and demographic metadata was included differed by source and by participant, and the metadata was provided uncurated.

For CDR1 and CDR2, the germline V gene lists ENHRY and SYGVKD. V is cut by 11 bases and J by 0 bases, and the space between the germline ends is 14 bases. The CDR3 has 14 amino acids, counting the end cysteine and phenylalanine. CDR3 DNA is the only sequence kept; it has 42 bases, read in frame from the first base. Concerning this clone itself: Its antigen has not been determined. No base quality values were provided; no much bigger clone lies one nucleotide off.

Participants in the prospective study were aged 18 to 89 years, lived in over 20 United States geographic areas, and enrolled through a virtual design. In the prospective study, cohorts were assigned on the basis of participant-reported clinical history obtained from a screening survey and a study questionnaire. For ImmuneRACE Cohort 3, a participant was defined as recovered based on two consecutive negative NP/OP PCR tests, clearance by a healthcare professional, or resolution of symptoms. In the prospective study, whole blood, serum and a nasopharyngeal or oropharyngeal swab were collected from each participant by mobile phlebotomists. Prospective study participants could optionally give additional blood draws and questionnaires over an approximately 2-month period. Before DNA extraction, prospective study blood samples were shipped either frozen or at room temperature. TCRbeta CDR3 regions were amplified from genomic DNA by means of the immunoSEQ Assay, a bias-controlled multiplex PCR. For the original study's pipeline: Nucleated cell counts per sample were estimated from amplification of reference gene primers within the assay. Sequence reads were collapsed and filtered to measure the absolute abundance of every unique TCRbeta CDR3 rearrangement. For each sample, productive Simpson clonality was calculated as the square root of Simpson's diversity index over productive rearrangements. What TCRdb holds here is the immuneACCESS table cut down to in-frame rearrangements. Part of the clones is not present; checked against another copy, under half of the missing clones reflect an unresolved V gene, and the others are unexplained. That table is the source of V, J and clone size, and D and trimming were worked out from the DNA. The sample has 200,000 to 250,000 clones on record, about 88% of them singletons. Clones ranked in the top ten supply around 2.7% of the sample.

The specimen sequenced was PBMCs or T cells enriched from blood (not recorded which). The chain joins TRBV10-3 to TRBJ1-3, with TRBD1 perhaps the D gene, on 5 matching bases. The TCR originated in a woman in her twenties or thirties who had recovered from COVID-19. CDR3 sequence: CAASSGPSGNTIYF. The DNA reads as follows: TGTGCCGCCTCGTCAGGGCCCTCTGGAAACACCATATATTTT.